This T cell receptor beta chain is from a study of T cell repertoires in cytomegalovirus infection. About the research overall: Signatures in public TCR beta sequences pointed to both CMV infection and matching HLA type. Points from the study as a whole: Carriage of CMV together with the relevant HLA was identifiable through cumulative public TCR beta family frequency. HLA-C-restricted, CMV-specific TCR beta clonotypes were dominant ex vivo.

Regarding this clonotype: Its antigen is not identified.

The CDR3 contains 16 residues. Germline-derived CDR1 and CDR2 are MDHEN and SYDVKM. V shed 7 bases and J shed 1 base, with 18 bases lying between them. TCRdb reprocessed the reads via MiXCR and lists one record per CDR3 protein. The table has some 300,000 distinct CDR3 sequences, about 17% seen once. The V call is TRBV28, the J call TRBJ2-3; D is unclear. Sequenced: PBMCs. The clonotype comes from a human donor in good health (CMV status not recorded). Some clones in this sample may be carry-over from other donors' samples. The CDR3 DNA reads TGTGCCAGCAACCCCCAACCCCAGGCCGGCACAGATACGCAGTATTTT. Its protein is CASNPQPQAGTDTQYF. Combining the CDR3 with reference TRBV28 and TRBJ2-3 gives the whole variable domain DVKVTQSSRYLVKRTGEKVFLECVQDMDHENMFWYRQDPGLGLRLIYFSYDVKMKEKGDIPEGYSVSREKKERFSLILESASTNQTSMYLCASNPQPQAGTDTQYFGPGTRLTVL.